This T cell receptor beta chain was sequenced during a study of blood T cell repertoires in COVID-19. Overall study context: The United States, Italy and Spain provided the acute and convalescent COVID-19 samples.

V was shortened by 1 base and J by 3 bases, with 10 bases between the two germline ends. Germline V lookup: CDR1 SGHVS, CDR2 FQNEAQ. CDR3 length: 14 residues. Original processing methods: Estimated nucleated cell counts came from reference gene primer amplification. TCRdb's copy holds only in-frame clones and misses some; the assay was immunoSEQ multiplex PCR. V and J calls and clone size are those listed in that table; D and trimming were worked out from the DNA. The repertoire consists of some 250,000 clones, with roughly 90% occurring once and the leading ten covering 0.8%. The chain couples TRBV7-8 to TRBJ2-7; D call uncertain. Sample: peripheral blood. The TCR was taken from a young woman with acute or convalescent COVID-19. The CDR3 reads CASSLVGISYEQYF. The CDR3 nucleotides read TGTGCCAGCAGCTTAGTTGGCATCAGCTACGAGCAGTACTTC.